This TCR beta chain was sequenced for a study of T cell changes during pregnancy in multiple sclerosis. Using immunoSEQ multiplex PCR, the repertoire was profiled, and TCRdb retains in-frame clones only, with some absent. The data hold about 69,000 clones, with 75% to 95% observed a single time. V lost 4 bases, J lost 2 bases, and 4 bases stayed unmatched. Germline V gene sequence: CDR1 MNHEY, CDR2 SVGAGI. This CDR3 has 15 residues. This receptor was identified in a female donor in good health, enrolled as a control in a pregnancy study. V gene TRBV6-5 combines with J gene TRBJ2-7, with 11 bases fitting TRBD1. Sequencing was performed on CD4+ T cells from peripheral blood mononuclear cells, taken in the third trimester of pregnancy. CDR3 protein: CASSSGDRGTYEQYF. The CDR3 nucleotides read TGTGCCAGCAGTTCTGGGGACAGGGGGACCTACGAGCAGTACTTC.